The 13 T cell receptor beta chains presented below share a single source sample, sequenced in a study of CD8+ T cells in alopecia areata. Treatment indicated: oral pan-JAK inhibitor, 5-10 mg twice daily. RNA extraction was followed by reverse transcription into cDNA, which acted as the sequencing template. Sequencing was performed with immunoSEQ multiplex PCR; in TCRdb, only in-frame clones are kept and a portion is missing. The sample includes about 290,000 clones, about three fifths of them seen just once. The sequencing used CD4+ T cells sorted from blood, collected at week 24, from a patient treated with tofacitinib. These receptors were collected from a human donor with alopecia areata.

The genes are TRBV18 and TRBJ2-7; D is undetermined. This CDR3 is 15 amino acids long. Germline assignment: CDR1 KGHSH and CDR2 LQKENI. The V gene lost 2 bases and the J gene lost 6 bases, with 17 bases spanning the gap. DNA of the CDR3: TGTGCCAGCTCACCAGGGTCCGGGTCTTTGGCCGAGCAGTACTTC. Amino acids: CASSPGSGSLAEQYF.

This clone was picked up one time. The chain has TRBV7-2 and TRBJ2-5; D unclear. Germline CDR1 is SGHTA and CDR2 is FQGNSA. CDR3 length: 11 amino acids. The ends were cut back, 3 bases at V and 4 bases at J, with 3 bases in the middle. The CDR3 here is CASSFAETQYF. In nucleotides, the CDR3 is TGTGCCAGCAGCTTTGCAGAGACCCAGTACTTC.

The gene calls are TRBV11-2 and TRBJ1-2; the D is unclear. CDR1 and CDR2 from the germline V gene are SGHAT and FQNNGV. The CDR3 extends over 13 amino acids. With 2 bases removed from V and 8 bases from J, the gap between germline ends came to 12 bases. In DNA, the CDR3 is TGTGCCAGCAGCTTATCTGGTGCTCGGGGCTACACCTTC. Its translation: CASSLSGARGYTF.

The rearrangement joins TRBV11-2 to TRBJ2-3; no definite D call. The germline gives CDR1 SGHAT, CDR2 FQNNGV. CDR3 length: 14 residues. Trimming removed 5 bases from V and 4 bases from J, with 13 bases in between. The DNA of the CDR3 is TGTGCCAGCAGCGCGAGAGTGAACGCAGATACGCAGTATTTT. Its protein is CASSARVNADTQYF.

The CDR3, as DNA: TGCAGCGTCCGACAGGATAATCAGCCCCAGCATTTT. This sequence encodes CSVRQDNQPQHF. The chain joins TRBV29-1 to TRBJ1-5; tentative D call: TRBD1 (6 bases). The CDR3 spans 12 residues. The V gene's germline CDR1 is SQVTM and CDR2 ANQGSEA. Trimming left V 6 bases short and J 4 bases short, with 10 bases between.

About this clone itself: Additional DNA sequences in this sample encode the identical CDR3. The chain employs TRBV7-8 and TRBJ2-6, with D possibly being TRBD1 or TRBD2 (5 bases each). The germline CDR1 and CDR2 sequences are SGHVS and FQNEAQ. Trimming took off 0 bases at V and 4 bases at J, with 7 bases between the two ends. This CDR3 region has 15 residues. The CDR3 region has the DNA TGTGCCAGCAGCTTAGCGGGGACCGGGGCCAACGTCCTGACTTTC. It yields the protein CASSLAGTGANVLTF. Full variable domain (remainder filled in from reference TRBV7-8 and TRBJ2-6): GAGVSQSPRYKVAKRGQDVALRCDPISGHVSLFWYQQALGQGPEFLTYFQNEAQLDKSGLPSDRFFAERPEGSVSTLKIQRTQQEDSAVYLCASSLAGTGANVLTFGAGSRLTVL.

The V gene is TRBV30, the J gene TRBJ1-2, with D perhaps TRBD1 (5 bases). Between the trimmed V and J ends, which lost 0 bases and 6 bases, there was a span of 20 bases. Germline CDR1 and CDR2: GTSNPN and SVGIG (reference sequence). The CDR3 length is 16 residues. Here the CDR3 reads CAWSVPGRLASNGYTF. CDR3 DNA sequence: TGTGCCTGGAGTGTTCCAGGGAGATTGGCGAGCAATGGCTACACCTTC.

This chain connects TRBV7-3 to TRBJ2-7; no clear D. Trimming took 2 bases from V and 2 from J, leaving 10 bases between them. Germline-derived CDR1 and CDR2 are SGHTA and FQGTGA. CDR3 length: 14 amino acids. CDR3 coding DNA: TGTGCCAGCAGCTTAGGGCCCGGACCCTACGAGCAGTACTTC. The encoded protein is CASSLGPGPYEQYF.

The V gene is TRBV9, the J gene TRBJ2-7; D assignment may be TRBD1 or TRBD2 (5 bases each). Germline V CDR1 and CDR2: SGDLS, YYNGEE. The CDR3 totals 16 residues. Trimming removed 1 base at V and 0 bases at J, with 14 bases between. Written as DNA, the CDR3 is TGTGCCAGCAGCGTATCGGGTCTCGGGACCTCCTACGAGCAGTACTTC. Its protein product is CASSVSGLGTSYEQYF.

V is TRBV4-2 and J is TRBJ1-2; 8 bases fit TRBD1. Germline values: CDR1 LGHNA, CDR2 YNFKEQ. The CDR3 contains 14 residues. With V trimmed by 1 base and J by 8 bases, 6 bases remained unmatched. This chain's CDR3 is CASSQADRGRGYTF. The CDR3 DNA is TGTGCCAGCAGCCAAGCCGACAGGGGTCGGGGCTACACCTTC.

The chain carries TRBV29-1 and TRBJ2-7, with D possibly being TRBD1 (5 bases). The V end was cut by 6 bases, the J end by 4 bases, with 16 bases between. CDR1 and CDR2 (germline): SQVTM, ANQGSEA. This CDR3 has 13 residues. The CDR3 DNA reads TGCAGCGTCGCAAATGGGGCCTCTTACGAGCAGTACTTC. This encodes CSVANGASYEQYF.

The chain links TRBV30 to TRBJ1-1, with 8 bases aligning to TRBD1. The germline CDR1 and CDR2 sequences are GTSNPN and SVGIG (reference sequence). The CDR3 length is 11 residues. Trimming cost V 8 bases and J 1 base; bases outside gene matches: 0. The CDR3 sequence is CAGQGNTEAFF. CDR3 DNA: TGTGCCGGACAGGGGAACACTGAAGCTTTCTTT.

This sequence joins TRBV4-2 and TRBJ2-6; D remains ambiguous. The CDR3 consists of 15 residues. The germline V and J ends were trimmed by 3 bases and 1 base, with 7 bases remaining between them. From germline, CDR1 is LGHNA and CDR2 YNFKEQ. DNA of the CDR3: TGTGCCAGCAGCCATGGATCATCTGGGGCCAACGTCCTGACTTTC. Amino acid sequence: CASSHGSSGANVLTF.